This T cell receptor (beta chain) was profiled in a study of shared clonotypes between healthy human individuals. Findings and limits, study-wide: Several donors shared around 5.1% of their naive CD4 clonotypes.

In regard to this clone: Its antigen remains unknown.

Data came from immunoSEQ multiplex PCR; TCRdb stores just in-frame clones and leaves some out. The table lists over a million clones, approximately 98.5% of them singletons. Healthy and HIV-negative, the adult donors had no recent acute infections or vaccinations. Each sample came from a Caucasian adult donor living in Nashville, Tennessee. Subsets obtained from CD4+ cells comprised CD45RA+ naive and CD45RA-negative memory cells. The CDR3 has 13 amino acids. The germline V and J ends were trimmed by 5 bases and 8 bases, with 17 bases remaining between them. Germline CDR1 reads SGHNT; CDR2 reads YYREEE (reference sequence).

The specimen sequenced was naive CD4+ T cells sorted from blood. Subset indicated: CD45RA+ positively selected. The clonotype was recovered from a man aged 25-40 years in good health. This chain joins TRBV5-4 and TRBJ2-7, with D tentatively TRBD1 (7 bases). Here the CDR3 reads CASREGTDNKQYF. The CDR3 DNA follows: TGTGCCAGCAGGGAGGGGACAGATAATAAGCAGTACTTC.